This T cell receptor (beta chain) was sequenced in a study of OX40 agonist ivuxolimab in advanced cancers. Study-wide points: Low levels of normalized T-cell clonal expansion also appeared in some nonresponders.

Sequencing was performed with immunoSEQ multiplex PCR; in TCRdb, only in-frame clones are kept and a portion is missing. The sample carries tens of thousands of clones, 80% to 95% recorded once. Comment on this clone: Its antigen is not identified.

The CDR3 is 13 amino acids. V lost 2 bases and J 4 bases, leaving 6 bases between the germline ends. From germline, CDR1 is SGHTA and CDR2 FQGNSA. The receptor was derived from an adult with an advanced solid tumor such as melanoma, head and neck, liver or kidney cancer. The chain has TRBV7-2 and TRBJ1-5; possibly TRBD1 for D (6 bases). Material: CD4+ or CD8+ T cells sorted from blood, obtained in a trial of the OX40 agonist ivuxolimab. The CDR3 DNA follows: TGTGCCAGCAGCTTACAGGGGAATCAGCCCCAGCATTTT. This gives the protein CASSLQGNQPQHF.